This is a list of T cell receptor beta chains from one sample in a study of blood T cell repertoires in COVID-19. The protocol was immunoSEQ multiplex PCR, while the TCRdb copy is restricted to in-frame clones and leaves out a portion. Of roughly 200,000 clones in the sample, roughly 76% were seen once. The source material was peripheral blood. Receptor source: a middle-aged woman with COVID-19, enrolled during active disease. CDR3s include the opening cysteine and the closing phenylalanine or tryptophan. D genes are given only for firm matches. Expanded clones are given a class, and other clones once, few, many or no size at all.

V	D	size	J	DNA	CDR3
TRBV18	TRBD1	.	TRBJ2-2	TGTGCCAGCTCACCACCAGACAGGGGAGTTGCCGGGGAGCTGTTTTTT	CASSPPDRGVAGELFF
TRBV3-1/TRBV3-2	TRBD1	.	TRBJ1-4	TGTGCCAGCAGCCAATGGGGGACAGGGTTAACTAATGAAAAACTGTTTTTT	CASSQWGTGLTNEKLFF
TRBV5-4	.	.	TRBJ2-4	TGTGCCAGCAGCTTGGAGTGGGGAGTAGGCGTCAAAAACATTCAGTACTTC	CASSLEWGVGVKNIQYF
TRBV15	.	.	TRBJ1-5	TGTGCCACCAGCAGCTTGGGGGGGAGCAATCAGCCCCAGCATTTT	CATSSLGGSNQPQHF
TRBV6-5	.	once	TRBJ1-2	TGTGCCAGCTCAGACAGCACTAACTATGGCTACACCTTC	CASSDSTNYGYTF
TRBV6-5	TRBD1	.	TRBJ1-2	TGTGCCAGCAGAGATAGGACAGGAAACTATGGCTACACCTTC	CASRDRTGNYGYTF
TRBV6-4	.	.	TRBJ2-1	TGTGCCAGCAGTGCCTCCGGACAAGTCGACCACAATGAGCAGTTCTTC	CASSASGQVDHNEQFF
TRBV5-1	TRBD2	.	TRBJ2-1	TGCGCCAGCAGGCCGGAACTAGCGGACATCAATGAGCAGTTCTTC	CASRPELADINEQFF
TRBV18	.	.	TRBJ2-1	TGTGCCAGCTCCTCTGGACTCTACAATGAGCAGTTCTTC	CASSSGLYNEQFF
TRBV18	TRBD1	.	TRBJ2-1	TGTGCCAGCTCCCCACAAACGGGACAGGCCAACAATGAGCAGTTCTTC	CASSPQTGQANNEQFF
TRBV24-1	TRBD1	.	TRBJ2-5	TGTGCCACCAGTGATCCCGGGACAGGGGAGACCCAGTACTTC	CATSDPGTGETQYF
TRBV7-3	.	.	TRBJ2-1	TGTGCCAGCAGCGCGGGCAATGAGCAGTTCTTC	CASSAGNEQFF
TRBV19	.	once	TRBJ2-2	TGTGCCAGTAGTATTCCCGGGGCGAACACCGGGGAGCTGTTTTTT	CASSIPGANTGELFF
TRBV16	.	.	TRBJ1-1	TGTGCCAGCAGCCCAGCGGTCACTGAAGCTTTCTTT	CASSPAVTEAFF
TRBV3-1/TRBV3-2	TRBD1	once	TRBJ2-3	TGTGCCAGCAGCCAACTCTCCAGGGGGTGGTACACAGATACGCAGTATTTT	CASSQLSRGWYTDTQYF
TRBV19	TRBD1	.	TRBJ2-7	TGTGCCAGTACCAAGACAGGGAGTGGCGAGCAGTACTTC	CASTKTGSGEQYF
TRBV11-3	.	.	TRBJ2-2	TGTGCCAGCAGCGAAAGTAGCGGAGGTACCGGGGAGCTGTTTTTT	CASSESSGGTGELFF
TRBV2	TRBD1	.	TRBJ1-2	TGTGCCAGCAGTGAACCCACCGGGACAGTTGATGGCTACACCTTC	CASSEPTGTVDGYTF
TRBV5-1	.	few	TRBJ2-1	TGCGCCAGCAGCCAAAACCCAGGGTTCAATGAGCAGTTCTTC	CASSQNPGFNEQFF
TRBV28	TRBD1	.	TRBJ2-7	TGTGCCAGCAGTTCTTCCTTAGGGCGAGGGGGCCCCTACGAGCAGTACTTC	CASSSSLGRGGPYEQYF
TRBV3-1/TRBV3-2	TRBD1	.	TRBJ1-4	TGTGCCAGCAGCCGGCCAGACAGGGGGAGGGGAGAAAAACTGTTTTTT	CASSRPDRGRGEKLFF
TRBV19	TRBD1	.	TRBJ1-1	TGTGCCAGTAGTATCCCCGGGACAGGTGGGGAATCGACTGAAGCTTTCTTT	CASSIPGTGGESTEAFF
TRBV10-3	.	few	TRBJ2-2	TGTGCCATCGCGACTTTGGCCGGGGAGCTGTTTTTT	CAIATLAGELFF
TRBV19	TRBD1	medium-sized	TRBJ2-7	TGTGCCAGTAGTCCCCGGACAGGGGGCGAGCAGTACTTC	CASSPRTGGEQYF
TRBV27	TRBD2	.	TRBJ2-1	TGTGCCAGCAGTCCGGGGACTAGCGGGAGGACTGAGCAGTTCTTC	CASSPGTSGRTEQFF
TRBV7-3	.	.	TRBJ2-3	TGTGCCAGCAGCTTAATGGGTAGCCGTGCGGATACGCAGTATTTT	CASSLMGSRADTQYF
TRBV24-1	TRBD2	.	TRBJ2-1	TGTGCCACCAGTGACGGACTAGCGGGAGACGCGACTGAGCAGTTCTTC	CATSDGLAGDATEQFF
TRBV7-2	.	.	TRBJ1-5	TGTGCCAGCAGCTTAACCGGAGGGCCCCAGCATTTT	CASSLTGGPQHF
TRBV2	.	.	TRBJ2-1	TGTGCCAGCAGTGATGATTTCAGGGAAGCCTACAATGAGCAGTTCTTC	CASSDDFREAYNEQFF
TRBV7-9	.	.	TRBJ2-4	TGTGCCAGCAGCTCCTCCGGTGGGGCCCGTAACATTCAGTACTTC	CASSSSGGARNIQYF
TRBV13	TRBD1	few	TRBJ2-3	TGTGCCAGCAGCCCCCGCCCGGGACAGGGAGGAGATACGCAGTATTTT	CASSPRPGQGGDTQYF
TRBV11-3	.	.	TRBJ2-5	TGTGCCAGCAGCTTAGATCAAGGCCCAGGGGAGACCCAGTACTTC	CASSLDQGPGETQYF
TRBV18	TRBD1	.	TRBJ2-3	TGTGCCAGCTCACCCCAGGGGGCTAACACAGATACGCAGTATTTT	CASSPQGANTDTQYF
TRBV29-1	.	.	TRBJ2-5	TGCAGCATACTGGACAGTTACCAAGAGACCCAGTACTTC	CSILDSYQETQYF
TRBV18	TRBD1	.	TRBJ1-2	TGTGCCAGCTCACCCGGGTGGCAGGGGGATGGCTACACCTTC	CASSPGWQGDGYTF
TRBV19	.	.	TRBJ2-3	TGTGCCAGTAGTATAGGGCTTGCCACAGATACGCAGTATTTT	CASSIGLATDTQYF
TRBV14	.	once	TRBJ1-1	TGTGCCAGCAGCCCCCGGACTCCGCTCTTGGGCACTGAAGCTTTCTTT	CASSPRTPLLGTEAFF
TRBV29-1	TRBD2	.	TRBJ2-2	TGCAGCGTCCGTAGAGCGGGGAAGAACACCGGGGAGCTGTTTTTT	CSVRRAGKNTGELFF
TRBV11-2	TRBD1	.	TRBJ1-2	TGTGCCAGCAGCCCAGGGACAGGGGACTATGGCTACACCTTC	CASSPGTGDYGYTF
TRBV19	TRBD1	.	TRBJ2-7	TGTGCCAGTAGTATAGGGGACAGTACCTACGAGCAGTACTTC	CASSIGDSTYEQYF
TRBV5-6	.	.	TRBJ1-6	TGTGCCAGCAGCTTGTTTGCGGGAAGGACTTCACCCCTCCACTTT	CASSLFAGRTSPLHF
TRBV5-1	.	.	TRBJ1-5	TGCGCCAGCAGCTTGGTTCCCGGCGGGCAGCCCCAGCATTTT	CASSLVPGGQPQHF
TRBV24-1	TRBD1	.	TRBJ1-2	TGTGCCACCAGTCCAGGGGGAGTAGGCTATGGCTACACCTTC	CATSPGGVGYGYTF
TRBV19	.	.	TRBJ2-1	TGTGCCAGTAGTTTGAGTCCGACAGAGCAGTTCTTC	CASSLSPTEQFF
TRBV5-5	.	few	TRBJ1-5	TGTGCCAGCAGCTGGGCCGCGATGGGTGCTCAGCCCCAGCATTTT	CASSWAAMGAQPQHF
TRBV13	.	.	TRBJ2-7	TGTGCCAGCACCATATCAGACAGATACGAGCAGTACTTC	CASTISDRYEQYF
TRBV6-6	.	.	TRBJ2-6	TGTGCCAGCAGTCCCCTCGGGGGATTCTCTGGGGCCAACGTCCTGACTTTC	CASSPLGGFSGANVLTF
TRBV19	TRBD2	.	TRBJ2-1	TGTGCCAGTAGTGGGACTAGCGGTTACAATGAGCAGTTCTTC	CASSGTSGYNEQFF
TRBV19	.	.	TRBJ1-6	TGTGCCAGTAGTATTGCAGGGCAAAATTCACCCCTCCACTTT	CASSIAGQNSPLHF
TRBV9	.	once	TRBJ2-3	TGTGCCAGCAGCGTAAGAAGCGGCGCAGATACGCAGTATTTT	CASSVRSGADTQYF
TRBV1	.	.	TRBJ1-2	TGCACCAGCCCCCGGGGGAGGGTTGGCTACACCTTC	CTSPRGRVGYTF
TRBV19	.	.	TRBJ1-6	TGTGCCACCGGCGGGGGGTTAAATTCACCCCTCCACTTT	CATGGGLNSPLHF
TRBV7-9	TRBD1	.	TRBJ1-6	TGTGCCAGCAGCTTAGTGGCTGGGACAGGGGATTCACCCCTCCACTTT	CASSLVAGTGDSPLHF